The clone carrying this T cell receptor (beta chain) was found once. This sample was included in a study of blood T cell repertoires in COVID-19. Using immunoSEQ multiplex PCR, the repertoire was profiled, and TCRdb retains in-frame clones only, with some absent. The sample comprises about 130,000 clones, 75% to 85% of which are singletons, and around 37% rests with the top ten. Sequences were obtained from peripheral blood. This clonotype originated in a man in his forties with active or convalescent COVID-19.

CDR3 sequence reads: CASRSATGQDSPLHF. CDR3 DNA: TGTGCCAGCAGATCCGCGACAGGCCAGGATTCACCCCTCCACTTT. V usage is TRBV6-6 and J usage is TRBJ1-6; D perhaps matches TRBD1 (6 bases). Germline CDR1 is MNHNY and CDR2 is SVGAGI (reference sequence). Trimming left V 6 bases short and J 8 bases short, with 17 bases between. This CDR3 region has 15 residues.